This T cell receptor beta chain was found in a study of beta chain features in type 1 diabetes. The investigators reverse transcribed all of the isolated RNA, so they sequenced expressed TCRB transcripts. Assay: immunoSEQ multiplex PCR; the TCRdb copy retains only in-frame clones and omits some. The sample records 400,000 to 450,000 clones, 14% being singletons. Per the germline V gene, CDR1 is LNHDA and CDR2 is SQIVND (reference sequence). V trimming: 3 bases; J trimming: 10 bases; junction bases outside the gene matches: 6. CDR3 length: 13 amino acids. The study's findings and limits: TCRB CDR3s from Type 1 diabetes patients were moderately but significantly shorter in all four CD4+ subsets.

For this clone: The antigen remains unidentified.

This receptor was obtained from a man aged 25 to 45 in good health. The chain couples TRBV19 to TRBJ2-4, with 7 positions matching TRBD1. The sequenced sample consisted of naive CD4+ T cells from blood. The CDR3 loop reads CASSIQGVSIQYF. CDR3 coding DNA: TGTGCCAGTAGTATCCAGGGGGTCAGTATTCAGTACTTC.